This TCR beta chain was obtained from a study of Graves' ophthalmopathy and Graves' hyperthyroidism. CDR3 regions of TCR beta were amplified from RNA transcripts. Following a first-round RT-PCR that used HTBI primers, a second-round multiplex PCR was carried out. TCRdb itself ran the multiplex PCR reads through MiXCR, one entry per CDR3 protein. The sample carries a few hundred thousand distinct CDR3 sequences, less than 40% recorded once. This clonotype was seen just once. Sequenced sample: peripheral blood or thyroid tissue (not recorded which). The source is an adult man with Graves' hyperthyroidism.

The CDR3 spells CASSFGLKGKQYF. CDR3 nucleotides: TGCGCCAGCAGCTTCGGGTTAAAGGGAAAGCAGTACTTC. The V and J genes are TRBV5-1 and TRBJ2-5, with D uncertain. Trimming removed 2 bases at V and 11 bases at J, with 16 bases between. Germline V gene lookup returns CDR1 SGHRS and CDR2 YFSETQ. The CDR3 consists of 13 residues.